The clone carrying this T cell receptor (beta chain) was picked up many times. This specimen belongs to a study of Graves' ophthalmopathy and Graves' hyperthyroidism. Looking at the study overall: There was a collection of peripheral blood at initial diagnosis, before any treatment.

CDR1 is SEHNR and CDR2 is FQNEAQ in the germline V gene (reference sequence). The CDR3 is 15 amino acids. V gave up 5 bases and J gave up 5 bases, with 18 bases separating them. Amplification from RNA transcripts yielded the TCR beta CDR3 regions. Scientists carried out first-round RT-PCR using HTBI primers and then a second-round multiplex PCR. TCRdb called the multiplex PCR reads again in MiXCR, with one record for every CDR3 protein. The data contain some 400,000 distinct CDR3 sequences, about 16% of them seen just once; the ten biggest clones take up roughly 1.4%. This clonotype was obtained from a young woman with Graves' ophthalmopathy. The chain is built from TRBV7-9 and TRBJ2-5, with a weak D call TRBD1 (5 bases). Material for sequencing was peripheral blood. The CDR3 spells CASSPRIGEEETQYF. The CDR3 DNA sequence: TGTGCCAGCAGCCCCCGAATAGGGGAAGAGGAGACCCAGTACTTC.